The rows below give T cell receptor beta chains drawn from one sample of a study of graft-versus-host responses after intestinal transplantation. Clones were read by immunoSEQ multiplex PCR, and TCRdb kept only the in-frame ones, dropping some. This table holds 9,500 to 11,000 clones, 92% found once. The sequencing used PBMCs, collected approximately 40 days after intestinal transplantation. These receptors originate from a human patient who received an intestinal transplant, so some T cells may come from the graft donor. The CDR3 runs from the conserved cysteine through the conserved F or W. A D gene is named only where the DNA matches it firmly.

v_call cdr3_length d_call cdr3_aa
TRBV29-1 13 NA CSVDESDRNIQYF
TRBV2 14 NA CASKVAVGTDTQYF
TRBV4-2 18 TRBD1 CASSQEGQGATYNSPLHF
TRBV11-2 15 NA CASSLDFGGASGYTF
TRBV25-1 13 NA CASSDARAGGAFF
TRBV2 12 TRBD1 CASRDRGETQYF
TRBV2 13 NA CASRNYLGGEQFF
TRBV19 14 NA CASSIGRRYTEAFF
TRBV9 11 NA CASSRGNGYTF
TRBV5-6 13 TRBD1 CASSPGGGYEQYF
TRBV12-5 13 NA CASGLGVTYEQFF
TRBV7-9 10 NA CASSLVAGLF
TRBV5-1 17 TRBD1 CASRKSRTGDYTGELFF
TRBV29-1 14 NA CSVESPPVYNEQFF
TRBV18 15 NA CASSPGPVTNYGYTF
TRBV7-8 13 NA CASSPHGITEAFF
TRBV29-1 14 TRBD2 CSVRGSGGAYEQYF
TRBV29-1 13 TRBD1 CSATFGTGGGYTF
TRBV5-1 11 NA CASSLQETQYF
TRBV6-5 11 NA CASTVGNEQFF
TRBV28 14 NA CASSSQDTQETQYF
TRBV5-6 14 NA CASSLAVSGNEQFF
TRBV11-2 19 TRBD2 CASSLFGQRGRTSTDTQYF